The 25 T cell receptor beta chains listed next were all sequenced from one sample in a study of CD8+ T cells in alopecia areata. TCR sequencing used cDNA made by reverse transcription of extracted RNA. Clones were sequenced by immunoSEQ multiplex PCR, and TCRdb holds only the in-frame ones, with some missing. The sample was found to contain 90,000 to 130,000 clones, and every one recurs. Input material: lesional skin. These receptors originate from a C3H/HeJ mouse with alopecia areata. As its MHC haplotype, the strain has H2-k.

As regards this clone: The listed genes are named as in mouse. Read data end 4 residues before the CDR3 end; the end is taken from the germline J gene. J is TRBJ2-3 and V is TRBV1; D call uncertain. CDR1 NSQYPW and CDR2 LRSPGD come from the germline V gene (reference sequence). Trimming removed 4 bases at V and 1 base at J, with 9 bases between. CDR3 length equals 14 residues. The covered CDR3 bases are TGCACCTGCAGTGGAAGGGTGGGTGCAGAA. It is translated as CTCSGRVGAE. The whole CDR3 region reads CTCSGRVGAETLYF.

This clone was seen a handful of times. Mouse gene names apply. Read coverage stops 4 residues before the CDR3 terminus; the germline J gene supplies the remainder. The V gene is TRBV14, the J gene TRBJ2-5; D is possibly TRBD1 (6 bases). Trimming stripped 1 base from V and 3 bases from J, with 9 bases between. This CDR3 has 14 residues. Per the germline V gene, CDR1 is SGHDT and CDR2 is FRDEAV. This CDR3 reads CASSFPGHQDTQYF. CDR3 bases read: TGTGCCAGCAGTTTCCCGGGACATCAAGAC.

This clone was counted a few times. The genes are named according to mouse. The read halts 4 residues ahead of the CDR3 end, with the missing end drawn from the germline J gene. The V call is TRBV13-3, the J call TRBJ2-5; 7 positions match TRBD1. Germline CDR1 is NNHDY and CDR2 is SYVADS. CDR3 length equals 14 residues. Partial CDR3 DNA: TGTGCCAGCAGCTCTCGACAGGGTGGGGAC. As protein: CASSSRQGGD. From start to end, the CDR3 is CASSSRQGGDTQYF.

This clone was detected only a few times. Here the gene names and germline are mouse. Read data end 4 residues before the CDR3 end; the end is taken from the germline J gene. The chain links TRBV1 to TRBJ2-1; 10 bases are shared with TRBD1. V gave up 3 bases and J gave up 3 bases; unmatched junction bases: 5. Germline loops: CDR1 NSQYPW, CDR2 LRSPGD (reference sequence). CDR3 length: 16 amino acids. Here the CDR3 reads CTCSARDRGSYAEQFF. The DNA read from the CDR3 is TGCACCTGCAGTGCCCGGGACAGGGGAAGCTATGCT.

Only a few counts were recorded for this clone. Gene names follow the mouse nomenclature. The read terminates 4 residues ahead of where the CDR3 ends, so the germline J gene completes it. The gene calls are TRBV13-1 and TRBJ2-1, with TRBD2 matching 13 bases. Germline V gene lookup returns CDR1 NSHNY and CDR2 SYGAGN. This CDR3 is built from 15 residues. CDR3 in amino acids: CASSPGTGGEAEQFF. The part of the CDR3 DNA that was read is TGTGCCAGCAGTCCCGGGACTGGGGGGGAGGCT.

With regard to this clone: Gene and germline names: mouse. The DNA read from the CDR3 is TGCACCTGCAGTGCTAGGGACAGTAGTGCAGAA. Protein: CTCSARDSSAE. The entire CDR3 reads CTCSARDSSAETLYF. V is TRBV1 and J is TRBJ2-3; TRBD1 agrees at 7 bases. The read gets to within 4 residues of the CDR3 end, and the germline J gene fills in the rest. The CDR3 extends over 15 amino acids. V gave up 3 bases and J gave up 0 bases; unmatched junction bases: 3. CDR1 and CDR2 from the germline V gene are NSQYPW and LRSPGD (reference sequence). Full variable domain (remainder filled in from reference TRBV1 and TRBJ2-3): VTLLEQNPRWRLVPRGQAVNLRCILKNSQYPWMSWYQQDLQKQLQWLFTLRSPGDKEVKSLPGADYLATRVTDTELRLQVANMSQGRTLYCTCSARDSSAETLYFGSGTRLTVL.

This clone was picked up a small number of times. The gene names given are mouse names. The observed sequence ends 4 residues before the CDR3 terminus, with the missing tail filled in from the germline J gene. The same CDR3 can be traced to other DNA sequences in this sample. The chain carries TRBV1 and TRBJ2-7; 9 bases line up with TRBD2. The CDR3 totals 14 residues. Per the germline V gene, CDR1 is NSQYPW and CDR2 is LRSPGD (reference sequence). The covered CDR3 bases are TGCACCTGCAGTGCTGACTGGGGGATATAT. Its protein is CTCSADWGIY. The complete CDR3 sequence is CTCSADWGIYEQYF.

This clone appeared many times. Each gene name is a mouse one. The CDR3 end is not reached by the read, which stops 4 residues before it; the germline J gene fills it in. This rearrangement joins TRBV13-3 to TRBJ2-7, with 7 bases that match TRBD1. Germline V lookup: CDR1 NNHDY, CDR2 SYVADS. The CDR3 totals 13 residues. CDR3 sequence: CASFGTEKYEQYF. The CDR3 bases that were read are TGTGCCAGCTTCGGGACAGAAAAATAT.

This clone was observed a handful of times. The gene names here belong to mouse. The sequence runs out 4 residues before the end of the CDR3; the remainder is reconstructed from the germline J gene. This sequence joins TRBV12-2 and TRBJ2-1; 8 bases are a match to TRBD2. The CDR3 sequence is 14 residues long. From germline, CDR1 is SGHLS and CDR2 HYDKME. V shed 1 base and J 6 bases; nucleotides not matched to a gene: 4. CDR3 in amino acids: CASSLGGAGAEQFF. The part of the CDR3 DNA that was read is TGTGCCAGCTCTCTAGGGGGGGCGGGTGCT. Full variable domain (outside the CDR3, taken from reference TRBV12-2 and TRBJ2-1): NSGVVQSPRYIIKGKGERSILKCIPISGHLSVAWYQQTQGQELKFFIQHYDKMERDKGNLPSRFSVQQFDDYHSEMNMSALELEDSAVYFCASSLGGAGAEQFFGPGTRLTVL.

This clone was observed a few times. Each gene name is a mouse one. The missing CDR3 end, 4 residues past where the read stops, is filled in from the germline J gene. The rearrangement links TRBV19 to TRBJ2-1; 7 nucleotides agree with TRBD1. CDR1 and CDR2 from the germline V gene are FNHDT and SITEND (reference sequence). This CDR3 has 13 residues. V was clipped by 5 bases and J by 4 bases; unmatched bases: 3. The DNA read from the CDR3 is TGTGCCAGCAGCAGACAGGGTTATGCT. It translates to CASSRQGYA. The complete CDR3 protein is CASSRQGYAEQFF.

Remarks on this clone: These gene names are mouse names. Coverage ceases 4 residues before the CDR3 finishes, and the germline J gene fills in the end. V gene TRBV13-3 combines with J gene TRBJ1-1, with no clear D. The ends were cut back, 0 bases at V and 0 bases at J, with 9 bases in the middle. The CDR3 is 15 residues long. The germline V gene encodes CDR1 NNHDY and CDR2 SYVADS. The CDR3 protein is CASSDETVANTEVFF. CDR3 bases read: TGTGCCAGCAGTGATGAAACAGTTGCAAACACA.

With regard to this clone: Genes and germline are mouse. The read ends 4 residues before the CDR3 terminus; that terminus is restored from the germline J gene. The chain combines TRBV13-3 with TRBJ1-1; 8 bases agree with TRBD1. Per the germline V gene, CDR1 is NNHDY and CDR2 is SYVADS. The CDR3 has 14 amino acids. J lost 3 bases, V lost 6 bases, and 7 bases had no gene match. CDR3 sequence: CASTPQGAHTEVFF. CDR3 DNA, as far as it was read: TGTGCCAGCACCCCTCAGGGGGCACACACA.

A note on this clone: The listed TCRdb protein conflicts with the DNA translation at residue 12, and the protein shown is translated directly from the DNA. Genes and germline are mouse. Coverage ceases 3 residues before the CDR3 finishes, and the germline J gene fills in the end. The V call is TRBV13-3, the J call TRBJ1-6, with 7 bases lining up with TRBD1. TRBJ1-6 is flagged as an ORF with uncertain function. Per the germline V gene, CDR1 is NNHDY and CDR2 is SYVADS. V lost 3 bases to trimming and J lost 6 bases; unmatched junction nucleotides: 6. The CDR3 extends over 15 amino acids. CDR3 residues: CASSATGVGNSPLYF. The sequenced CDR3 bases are TGTGCCAGCAGTGCAACAGGGGTGGGTAATTCGCCC.

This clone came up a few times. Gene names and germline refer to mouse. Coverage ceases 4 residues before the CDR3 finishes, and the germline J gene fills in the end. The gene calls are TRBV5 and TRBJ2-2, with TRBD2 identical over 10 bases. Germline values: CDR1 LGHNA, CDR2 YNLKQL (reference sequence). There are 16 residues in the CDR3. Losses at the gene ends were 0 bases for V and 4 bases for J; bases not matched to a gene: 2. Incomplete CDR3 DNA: TGTGCCAGCAGCCAAGACTGGGGGGGCTCCACCGGG. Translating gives CASSQDWGGSTG. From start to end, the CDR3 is CASSQDWGGSTGQLYF.

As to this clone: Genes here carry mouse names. The CDR3 spells CASSGDRYNSDYTF. CDR3 DNA (partial): TGTGCCAGCAGTGGGGACAGGTACAACTCC. The rearrangement joins TRBV13-3 to TRBJ1-2; 8 nucleotides agree with TRBD1. The missing CDR3 end, 4 residues past where the read stops, is filled in from the germline J gene. Trimming took 3 bases from V and 2 from J; bases not matched to a gene: 3. The CDR3 runs to 14 residues. Germline lookup yields CDR1 NNHDY and CDR2 SYVADS.

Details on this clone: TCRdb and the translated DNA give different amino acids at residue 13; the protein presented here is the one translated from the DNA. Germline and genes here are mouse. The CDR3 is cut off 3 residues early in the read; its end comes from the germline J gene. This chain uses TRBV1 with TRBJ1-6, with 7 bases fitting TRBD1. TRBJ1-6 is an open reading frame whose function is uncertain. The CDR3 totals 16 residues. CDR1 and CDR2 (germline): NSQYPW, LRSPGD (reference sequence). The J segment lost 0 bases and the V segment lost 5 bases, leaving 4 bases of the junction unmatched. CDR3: CTCSHRGSSYNSPLYF. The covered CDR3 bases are TGCACCTGCAGTCACAGGGGTTCTTCCTATAATTCGCCC.

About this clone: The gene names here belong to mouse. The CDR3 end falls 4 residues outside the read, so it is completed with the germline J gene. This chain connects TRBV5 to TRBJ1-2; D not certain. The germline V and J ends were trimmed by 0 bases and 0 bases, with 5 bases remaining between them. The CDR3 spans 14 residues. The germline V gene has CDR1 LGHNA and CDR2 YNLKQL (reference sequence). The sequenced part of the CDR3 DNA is TGTGCCAGCAGCCAAGACACCTCAAACTCC. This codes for CASSQDTSNS. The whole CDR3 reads CASSQDTSNSDYTF.

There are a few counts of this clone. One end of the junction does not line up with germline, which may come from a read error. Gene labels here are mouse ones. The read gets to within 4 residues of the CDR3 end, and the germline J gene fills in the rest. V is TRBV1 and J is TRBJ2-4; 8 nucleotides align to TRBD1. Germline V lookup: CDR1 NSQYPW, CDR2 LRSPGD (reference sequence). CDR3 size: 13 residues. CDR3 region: CTCMDRGQNTLYF. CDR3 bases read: TGCACTTGCATGGACAGGGGTCAAAAC.

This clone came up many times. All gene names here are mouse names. The CDR3 spells CASSEPDRGANTEVFF. The sequenced part of the CDR3 DNA is TGTGCCAGCAGTGAGCCCGACAGGGGGGCAAACACA. The V call is TRBV13-3, the J call TRBJ1-1, with TRBD1 matching 9 bases. Coverage ceases 4 residues before the CDR3 finishes, and the germline J gene fills in the end. Germline V gene data show CDR1 as NNHDY and CDR2 as SYVADS. V trimming: 2 bases; J trimming: 0 bases; junction bases outside the gene matches: 5. The CDR3 spans 16 residues.

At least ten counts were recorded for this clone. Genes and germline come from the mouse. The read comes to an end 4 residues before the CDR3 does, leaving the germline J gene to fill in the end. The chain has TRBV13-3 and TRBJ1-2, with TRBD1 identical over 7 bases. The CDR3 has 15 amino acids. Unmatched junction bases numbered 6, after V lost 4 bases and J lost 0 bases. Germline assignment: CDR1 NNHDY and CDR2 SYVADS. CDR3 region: CASSPTGTANSDYTF. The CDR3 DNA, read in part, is TGTGCCAGCAGTCCCACCGGGACAGCAAACTCC.

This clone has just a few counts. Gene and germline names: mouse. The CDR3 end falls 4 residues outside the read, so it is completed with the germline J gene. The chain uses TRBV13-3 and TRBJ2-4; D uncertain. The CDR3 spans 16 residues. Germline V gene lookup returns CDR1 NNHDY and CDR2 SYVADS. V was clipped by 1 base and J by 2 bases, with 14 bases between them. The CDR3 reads CASSDRQATYQNTLYF. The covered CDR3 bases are TGTGCCAGCAGTGATCGCCAGGCAACTTATCAAAAC.

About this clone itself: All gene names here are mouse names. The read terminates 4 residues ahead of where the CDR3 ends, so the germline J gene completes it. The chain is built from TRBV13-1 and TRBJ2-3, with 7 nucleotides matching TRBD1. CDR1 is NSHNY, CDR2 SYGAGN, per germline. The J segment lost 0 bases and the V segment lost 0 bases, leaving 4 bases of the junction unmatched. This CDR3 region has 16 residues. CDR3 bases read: TGTGCCAGCAGTGATGAAGACAGGGATAGTGCAGAA. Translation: CASSDEDRDSAE. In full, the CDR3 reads CASSDEDRDSAETLYF.

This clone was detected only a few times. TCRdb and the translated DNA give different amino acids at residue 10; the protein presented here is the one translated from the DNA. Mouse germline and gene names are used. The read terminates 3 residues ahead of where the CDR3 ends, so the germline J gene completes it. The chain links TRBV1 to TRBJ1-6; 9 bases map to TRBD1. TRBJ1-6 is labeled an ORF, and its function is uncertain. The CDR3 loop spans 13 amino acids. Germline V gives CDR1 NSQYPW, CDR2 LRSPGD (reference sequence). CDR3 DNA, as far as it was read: TGCACCTGCAGTGCAGAGACAGGGGGTCCC. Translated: CTCSAETGGP. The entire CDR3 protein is CTCSAETGGPLYF.

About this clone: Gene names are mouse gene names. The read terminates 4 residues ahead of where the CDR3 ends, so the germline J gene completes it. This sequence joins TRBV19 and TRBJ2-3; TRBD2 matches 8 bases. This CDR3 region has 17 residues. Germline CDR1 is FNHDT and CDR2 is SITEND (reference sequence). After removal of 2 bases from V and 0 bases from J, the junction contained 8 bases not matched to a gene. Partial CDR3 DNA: TGTGCCAGCAGTATTTTCTGGGGGGAAAGGAGTGCAGAA. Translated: CASSIFWGERSAE. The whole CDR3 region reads CASSIFWGERSAETLYF.

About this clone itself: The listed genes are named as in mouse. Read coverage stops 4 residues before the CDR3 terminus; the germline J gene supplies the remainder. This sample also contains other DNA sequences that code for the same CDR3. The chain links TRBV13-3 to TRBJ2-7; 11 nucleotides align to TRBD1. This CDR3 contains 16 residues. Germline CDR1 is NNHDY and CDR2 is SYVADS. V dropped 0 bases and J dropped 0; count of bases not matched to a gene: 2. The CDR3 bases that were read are TGTGCCAGCAGTGATGGGACAGGGGGCGGCTCCTAT. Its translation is CASSDGTGGGSY. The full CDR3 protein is CASSDGTGGGSYEQYF.